A selection of T cell receptor beta chains follows, all from one sample in a study of shared clonotypes between healthy human individuals. TCRdb's table, derived via immunoSEQ multiplex PCR, lists solely in-frame clones and lacks some. Among 2 million to 2.5 million clones, about nine tenths were seen once, and the ten largest hold 0.37%. Sequenced sample: naive CD4+ T cells from PBMCs. These receptors were taken from a man aged 18 to 29 in good health. Some clones in this sample may be carry-over from other donors' samples. Each CDR3 is given without its conserved first and last residue.

TRBJ1-5 | TRBV5-1 | ASSLAPDNYHQPQH
TRBJ2-3 | TRBV5-1 | ASSVWLAGGGGTDTQY
TRBJ1-5 | TRBV19 | ASSIEGRRDQPQH
TRBJ2-2 | TRBV30 | ASRAGATNTGELF
TRBJ2-3 | TRBV2 | ASSVHFLTDTQY
TRBJ2-5 | TRBV18 | ASTQITGVQETQY
TRBJ1-2 | TRBV28 | ASTSLTGLYGYT
TRBJ1-1 | TRBV9 | ASSVAPGMNTEAF
TRBJ2-7 | TRBV5-1 | ASSPTQAPYEQY
TRBJ1-1 | TRBV28 | ASSLPRTGGTEAF
TRBJ1-2 | TRBV27 | ASSPGRTYGYT
TRBJ2-1 | TRBV10-3 | AISDRGGEKYNEQF
TRBJ2-7 | TRBV7-6 | ASSLAAGVYEQY
TRBJ2-5 | TRBV5-1 | ASSLYSPQETQY
TRBJ1-1 | TRBV5-5 | ASSLGGLNTEAF
TRBJ1-1 | TRBV18 | ASSPNTEAF
TRBJ2-7 | TRBV7-9 | ASSLGTSGYYEQY
TRBJ2-5 | TRBV2 | ATQKGGGETQY
TRBJ1-5 | TRBV25-1 | ASSESGQPQH
TRBJ2-7 | TRBV6-1 | ASSDRTFYEQY
TRBJ2-3 | TRBV5-6 | ASSSPGLGTDTQY